The clone carrying this T cell receptor (beta chain) was counted once. Germline loops: CDR1 MNHEY, CDR2 SMNVEV (reference sequence). There are 13 residues in the CDR3. V was pared by 4 bases and J by 6 bases, with 12 bases between. Random hexamers were used to reverse transcribe an amount of about 0.45 to 1 ug RNA. One entry per CDR3 protein, called by TCRdb with MiXCR from the immunoSEQ multiplex PCR reads. The sample records fewer than 85,000 distinct CDR3 sequences, 85% to 95% being singletons. The record originates from a study of CD8 T cells in Susac syndrome. V is TRBV27 and J is TRBJ1-1; D is ambiguous. Material: CD8+ T cells from PBMCs. This receptor was taken from a human donor with Susac syndrome. The DNA for the CDR3 is TGTGCCAGCAGTTCCCCGAGTGGCGCTGAAGCTTTCTTT. This gives the protein CASSSPSGAEAFF.